This T cell receptor beta chain was recorded in a study of blood T cell repertoires in COVID-19. Study information: Spain, Italy and the United States supplied samples that represented acute and convalescent COVID-19. T cells, B-cell-depleted T cells, or PBMCs provided the cDNA or gDNA that served as material.

This CDR3 has 15 residues. After removal of 6 bases from V and 2 bases from J, the junction contained 5 bases not matched to a gene. Germline V gene lookup returns CDR1 MNHEY and CDR2 SVGEGT. The assay was immunoSEQ multiplex PCR, and TCRdb's table has in-frame clones only and misses some. The data show 100,000 to 150,000 clones, roughly 74% seen once. The source is a man aged 55 to 70 with acute or convalescent COVID-19. V is TRBV6-2 or TRBV6-3 and J is TRBJ2-3; 10 bases line up with TRBD2. Sequencing used peripheral blood. CDR3 nucleotide sequence: TGTGCCAGCAGCCTTAGCGGGGGGCTCACAGATACGCAGTATTTT. Its protein is CASSLSGGLTDTQYF.